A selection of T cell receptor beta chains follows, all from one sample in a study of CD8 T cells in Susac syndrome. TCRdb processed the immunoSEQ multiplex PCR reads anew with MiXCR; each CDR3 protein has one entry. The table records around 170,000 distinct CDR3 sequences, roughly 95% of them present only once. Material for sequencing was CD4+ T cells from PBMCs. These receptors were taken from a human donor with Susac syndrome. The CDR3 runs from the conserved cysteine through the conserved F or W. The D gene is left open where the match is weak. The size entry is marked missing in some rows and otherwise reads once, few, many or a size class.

TGCAGCGTTGTTTCCGACAGGCAATACAATGAGCAGTTCTTC CSVVSDRQYNEQFF . TRBJ2-1 . TRBV29-1
TGTGCCAGCGGATACAGTAGCAATCAGCCCCAGCATTTT CASGYSSNQPQHF . TRBJ1-5 . TRBV19
TGTGCCAGCAGGGGTGGGACTCCAAACACCGGGGAGCTGTTTTTT CASRGGTPNTGELFF . TRBJ2-2 . TRBV27
TGTGCCAGCAGCCGAAGGGGACAAGATGAAGCTTTCTTT CASSRRGQDEAFF . TRBJ1-1 . TRBV3-1
TGTGCCAGCAGCAATGGGGGGGAGCGAGGTGAGCAGTTCTTC CASSNGGERGEQFF TRBD2 TRBJ2-1 . TRBV5-4
TGTGCCAGCAGCCAAGGACCTATGAACACTGAAGCTTTCTTT CASSQGPMNTEAFF . TRBJ1-1 . TRBV3-1
TGTGCCAGCAGCCTAAACGTTGCAGGGGGATATGGCTACACCTTC CASSLNVAGGYGYTF TRBD1 TRBJ1-2 . TRBV11-2
TGTGCCAGCAGTCGGACAGGGGCGGTCATTCAGTACTTC CASSRTGAVIQYF TRBD1 TRBJ2-4 . TRBV12-3/TRBV12-4
TGTGCCAGCAGCCGAGACAGTTCTGGGGCCAACGTCCTGACTTTC CASSRDSSGANVLTF . TRBJ2-6 . TRBV7-8
TGCGCCAGCAGCTTGGAGGGCGGGGGGGCCAGTTCCTACAATGAGCAGTTCTTC CASSLEGGGASSYNEQFF TRBD2 TRBJ2-1 . TRBV5-1
TGTGCCAGCAGCCAAGGCAACAGGCCATACACCGGGGAGCTGTTTTTT CASSQGNRPYTGELFF . TRBJ2-2 . TRBV4-2
TGTGCCAGCTCGCAGCTGACACCGAGCTCCTACGAGCAGTACTTC CASSQLTPSSYEQYF . TRBJ2-7 . TRBV3-1
TGCAGCGCCCCTGGACAGGGACAAGATACGCAGTATTTT CSAPGQGQDTQYF TRBD1 TRBJ2-3 . TRBV29-1
TGTGCCAGCTCACCTCCGGGAGGGGGGTCAGAGACCCAGTACTTC CASSPPGGGSETQYF TRBD2 TRBJ2-5 . TRBV18
TGCAGCGTTGGACTAGCAGGGGAGACCCAGTACTTC CSVGLAGETQYF TRBD2 TRBJ2-5 . TRBV29-1
TGCAGCGTTAGGGATTGGAACACTGAAGCTTTCTTT CSVRDWNTEAFF . TRBJ1-1 . TRBV29-1
TGCGCCAGCAGCTTAAGGGCGGACTCCTACAATGAGCAGTTCTTC CASSLRADSYNEQFF . TRBJ2-1 . TRBV5-1
TGTGCCATCAGTGAGACTAGCGGGGGGGCGGGTGAGCAGTTCTTC CAISETSGGAGEQFF TRBD2 TRBJ2-1 . TRBV10-3
TGCGCCAGCAGCTGGGGACAGGGACTAGCCGAAGAGACCCAGTACTTC CASSWGQGLAEETQYF . TRBJ2-5 . TRBV5-1
TGTGCCAGCAGCTTACGGGACTCACACAATGAGCAGTTCTTC CASSLRDSHNEQFF . TRBJ2-1 . TRBV13
TGTGCCAGCAGTTTCGACGGCTATAATTCACCCCTCCACTTT CASSFDGYNSPLHF . TRBJ1-6 . TRBV7-2
TGTGCCATCAGTGAAGGTGGCAGTCACTATGGCTACACCTTC CAISEGGSHYGYTF . TRBJ1-2 . TRBV10-3
TGTGCCAGCAGCCGACTGGGACAGCCCAGGGGGACCCAGTACTTC CASSRLGQPRGTQYF TRBD1 TRBJ2-5 . TRBV11-2
TGTGCCAGCAGTGAGGTTGCTCGCGCAGATACGCAGTATTTT CASSEVARADTQYF . TRBJ2-3 . TRBV2
TGTGCCAGCAGTTTCGGGGGGCCGGGGGGCTACACCTTC CASSFGGPGGYTF . TRBJ1-2 . TRBV28
TGTGCTAGCAGCTTATGGGGGTCCGGGGAGCTGTTTTTT CASSLWGSGELFF . TRBJ2-2 once TRBV7-7
TGTGCCAGCAGTCGACGCCCGGCCGGGGTTGAGACCCAGTACTTC CASSRRPAGVETQYF . TRBJ2-5 . TRBV6-5
TGTGCCAGCAGAGAGACTAGCGCGAGCTCCTACAATGAGCAGTTCTTC CASRETSASSYNEQFF TRBD2 TRBJ2-1 once TRBV4-2
TGTGCCAGCAGTTACTCTCAGGGTATACTTAACACCGGGGAGCTGTTTTTT CASSYSQGILNTGELFF . TRBJ2-2 . TRBV6-5
TGTGCCAGCAGCCATACTTTAGCGGGGGGGGCAGATACGCAGTATTTT CASSHTLAGGADTQYF TRBD2 TRBJ2-3 once TRBV12-3/TRBV12-4
TGCAGCGTTGGGACCAGCCCCTCGAACACCGGGGAGCTGTTTTTT CSVGTSPSNTGELFF . TRBJ2-2 . TRBV29-1
TGTGCCAGCAGTTTGTACAGGGAAGGCACTGAAGCTTTCTTT CASSLYREGTEAFF . TRBJ1-1 . TRBV28
TGTGCCAGCAGCTCACCTAACCGACTAGCTCCCACTGGGGCCAACGTCCTGACTTTC CASSSPNRLAPTGANVLTF TRBD2 TRBJ2-6 . TRBV5-4
TGCGCCAGCAGCCAACCGACAGGGAGGTCAGAGACCCAGTACTTC CASSQPTGRSETQYF . TRBJ2-5 . TRBV4-1
TGTGCCAGCAGCCCGGGGGGGTCCTACAATGAGCAGTTCTTC CASSPGGSYNEQFF TRBD2 TRBJ2-1 . TRBV28
TGTGCCAGCAGCGTAGGAGGGTGGGGCACTGAAGCTTTCTTT CASSVGGWGTEAFF . TRBJ1-1 . TRBV9
TGCAGCGCCCTCCCAGGGGCCAACTATGGCTACACCTTC CSALPGANYGYTF . TRBJ1-2 . TRBV29-1
TGCGCCAGCAGTCAATCAGGGAGAGATGGGACCCAGTACTTC CASSQSGRDGTQYF . TRBJ2-5 . TRBV23-1
TGTGCCTGGAGTGTAGGCGGCAAGATTGAAGCTTTCTTT CAWSVGGKIEAFF . TRBJ1-1 . TRBV30